This is a list of T cell receptor beta chains from one sample in a study of cytomegalovirus exposure and HLA in healthy donors. Profiled with immunoSEQ multiplex PCR; TCRdb holds only in-frame clones, not every one. The table lists almost 200,000 clones, less than 80% of them singletons. The sequencing input was PBMCs. The source of these receptors is a woman aged 25 to 39 in good health and CMV-seropositive. CDR3s include the opening cysteine and the closing phenylalanine or tryptophan. D genes are given only for firm matches. Size tells how often a clone was seen (once, few, many) or the class of an expanded clone, and some rows leave it out.

V	D	J	size	CDR3	DNA
TRBV6-5	-	TRBJ1-2	-	CASSYSTGGGYGYTF	TGTGCCAGCAGTTACTCGACGGGCGGAGGCTATGGCTACACCTTC
TRBV27	-	TRBJ1-1	-	CASGVTGISEAFF	TGTGCCAGCGGGGTTACAGGGATTTCTGAAGCTTTCTTT
TRBV2	-	TRBJ1-2	-	CASSKEEDYGYTF	TGTGCCAGCAGTAAAGAGGAGGACTATGGCTACACCTTC
TRBV4-3	-	TRBJ2-1	-	CASSQDILGSYNEQFF	TGCGCCAGCAGCCAAGATATCCTAGGCTCGTACAATGAGCAGTTCTTC
TRBV7-2	TRBD2	TRBJ2-5	-	CASSSRRLAAWGKETQYF	TGTGCCAGCAGCTCCAGAAGACTAGCGGCCTGGGGAAAAGAGACCCAGTACTTC
TRBV4-2	TRBD2	TRBJ2-3	-	CASSQFERGGYTDTQYF	TGTGCCAGCAGCCAGTTCGAGCGGGGGGGTTACACAGATACGCAGTATTTT
TRBV13	TRBD1	TRBJ1-2	-	CASSPTGGSNYGYTF	TGTGCCAGCAGCCCGACAGGGGGATCTAACTATGGCTACACCTTC
TRBV5-1	TRBD1	TRBJ2-1	-	CASSLEGGQGFLNEQFF	TGCGCCAGCAGCTTGGAAGGGGGACAGGGTTTTCTCAATGAGCAGTTCTTC
TRBV5-1	-	TRBJ1-4	-	CASSLVRGANEKLFF	TGCGCCAGCAGCTTGGTCCGGGGGGCTAATGAAAAACTGTTTTTT
TRBV27	TRBD2	TRBJ2-7	few	CASSLGTSFDEQYF	TGTGCCAGCAGTCTAGGGACTAGTTTTGACGAGCAGTACTTC
TRBV14	TRBD2	TRBJ2-3	-	CASSQLGLAGSTDTQYF	TGTGCCAGCAGCCAATTAGGACTAGCGGGGAGCACAGATACGCAGTATTTT
TRBV7-6	TRBD2	TRBJ2-1	-	CASSSRLAGGYNEQFF	TGTGCCAGCAGCTCCCGACTAGCGGGGGGATACAATGAGCAGTTCTTC
TRBV6-5	TRBD2	TRBJ2-3	-	CASSFLAGTQYF	TGTGCCAGCAGTTTCTTAGCGGGAACGCAGTATTTT
TRBV25-1	-	TRBJ1-1	-	CASSEVGGSGTEAFF	TGTGCCAGCAGTGAGGTCGGGGGGTCGGGGACTGAAGCTTTCTTT
TRBV11-3	TRBD2	TRBJ2-2	-	CASSPIIGLAGGTGELFF	TGTGCCAGCAGCCCCATTATTGGACTAGCGGGAGGCACCGGGGAGCTGTTTTTT
TRBV19	-	TRBJ2-5	-	CASSISGIETQYF	TGTGCCAGTAGTATTTCGGGGATTGAGACCCAGTACTTC
TRBV28	-	TRBJ1-2	-	CASTTGRATGYTF	TGTGCCAGCACCACGGGGAGGGCGACTGGCTACACCTTC
TRBV1	-	TRBJ2-2	-	CTSSQDRETPGTGSTGELFF	TGCACCAGCAGCCAAGATAGGGAGACGCCCGGGACAGGGAGCACCGGGGAGCTGTTTTTT
TRBV2	TRBD2	TRBJ2-1	-	CASSGPGLEGNEQFF	TGTGCCAGCAGTGGCCCGGGACTAGAGGGGAATGAGCAGTTCTTC
TRBV2	TRBD1	TRBJ1-6	once	CASNGPGTAENSPLHF	TGTGCCAGCAATGGTCCTGGGACAGCGGAGAATTCACCCCTCCACTTT
TRBV10-3	TRBD1	TRBJ1-1	-	CAISEGQVLMNTEAFF	TGTGCCATCAGTGAGGGACAGGTGCTCATGAACACTGAAGCTTTCTTT
TRBV11-3	TRBD1	TRBJ2-3	-	CASRGQGSTDTQYF	TGTGCCAGCAGGGGACAGGGTTCCACAGATACGCAGTATTTT
TRBV7-9	-	TRBJ2-5	-	CASSLSGHYQETQYF	TGTGCCAGCAGCTTATCCGGACACTACCAAGAGACCCAGTACTTC
TRBV5-1	-	TRBJ1-2	-	CASSLSSGDGYTF	TGCGCCAGCAGCTTGTCATCAGGTGATGGCTACACCTTC
TRBV23-1	-	TRBJ2-1	-	CASGTYRVCDEQFF	TGCGCCAGCGGGACCTACAGGGTTTGTGATGAGCAGTTCTTC
TRBV19	-	TRBJ2-2	few	CASWRRITGELFF	TGTGCCAGTTGGAGGCGTATCACCGGGGAGCTGTTTTTT
TRBV19	TRBD2	TRBJ2-1	-	CASSINPLAGVNNEQFF	TGTGCCAGTAGTATCAACCCTCTAGCGGGAGTAAACAATGAGCAGTTCTTC
TRBV7-9	-	TRBJ2-1	-	CASSLWQNNEQFF	TGTGCCAGCAGCTTATGGCAGAATAATGAGCAGTTCTTC
TRBV4-2	-	TRBJ1-1	-	CASSLIAGPGFKDTEAFF	TGTGCCAGCAGCCTAATTGCGGGGCCAGGGTTTAAGGACACTGAAGCTTTCTTT
TRBV29-1	-	TRBJ2-3	few	CSVDSGGSTDTQYF	TGCAGCGTTGATTCGGGGGGCAGCACAGATACGCAGTATTTT
TRBV19	-	TRBJ1-2	-	CASRPLRRGYGYTF	TGTGCCAGTAGGCCCCTGAGAAGAGGGTATGGCTACACCTTC
TRBV7-2	-	TRBJ2-7	-	CASSLGGSAYEQYF	TGTGCCAGCAGCTTAGGAGGATCGGCCTACGAGCAGTACTTC
TRBV9	TRBD2	TRBJ2-1	-	CASSVLAGPGNEQFF	TGTGCCAGCAGCGTTCTAGCGGGGCCGGGGAATGAGCAGTTCTTC
TRBV10-3	TRBD2	TRBJ2-2	few	CAISDWTSGNTGELFF	TGTGCCATTAGTGATTGGACTAGCGGGAACACCGGGGAGCTGTTTTTT
TRBV15	-	TRBJ2-7	-	CATSREVQVTYEQYF	TGTGCCACCAGCAGAGAAGTACAGGTCACCTACGAGCAGTACTTC
TRBV6-6	-	TRBJ1-5	-	CASSYVGDGNQPQHF	TGTGCCAGCAGTTACGTAGGGGATGGCAATCAGCCCCAGCATTTT
TRBV15	TRBD2	TRBJ2-1	-	CATSRDWGGSYNEQFF	TGTGCCACCAGCAGAGATTGGGGGGGATCCTACAATGAGCAGTTCTTC
TRBV27	-	TRBJ2-1	-	CASSLSSGDDNEQFF	TGTGCCAGCAGTTTAAGTAGCGGAGATGACAATGAGCAGTTCTTC
TRBV20-1	TRBD1	TRBJ1-1	-	CRGTGGTEAFF	TGCAGGGGGACAGGGGGCACTGAAGCTTTCTTT
TRBV5-5	-	TRBJ2-3	-	CASRSDSAMDTQYF	TGTGCCAGCAGATCGGACTCCGCGATGGATACGCAGTATTTT
TRBV5-1	-	TRBJ2-7	-	CASRVSYEQYF	TGCGCCAGCCGAGTCTCCTACGAGCAGTACTTC
TRBV11-3	TRBD1	TRBJ1-1	-	CASSFDRGTEAFF	TGTGCCAGCAGCTTTGACAGGGGGACTGAAGCTTTCTTT
TRBV2	-	TRBJ2-4	-	CASGALDIQYF	TGTGCCAGCGGGGCATTGGACATTCAGTACTTC
TRBV11-3	-	TRBJ1-1	-	CASSYGLNTEAFF	TGTGCCAGCAGCTATGGCCTGAACACTGAAGCTTTCTTT
TRBV5-4	-	TRBJ1-5	-	CASSVDRSNQPQHF	TGTGCCAGCAGCGTCGACAGGAGCAATCAGCCCCAGCATTTT
TRBV11-2	-	TRBJ2-7	-	CASSGSVYEQYF	TGTGCCAGCAGCGGCAGCGTCTACGAGCAGTACTTC
TRBV11-3	-	TRBJ1-2	-	CASSLTHGLSYGYTF	TGTGCCAGCAGCTTAACCCACGGACTTAGCTATGGCTACACCTTC
TRBV14	-	TRBJ1-2	-	CASSPKTVLGGYTF	TGTGCCAGCAGCCCCAAGACAGTTTTGGGGGGCTACACCTTC
TRBV7-9	TRBD1	TRBJ2-7	-	CASSSRGQGPYEQYF	TGTGCCAGCAGCTCGCGGGGACAGGGCCCCTACGAGCAGTACTTC
TRBV15	-	TRBJ2-7	-	CATSTSQGHYEQYF	TGTGCCACCAGCACGAGTCAGGGCCACTACGAGCAGTACTTC
TRBV10-3	-	TRBJ1-1	-	CAISEKGVGNTEAFF	TGTGCCATCAGTGAGAAAGGGGTGGGAAACACTGAAGCTTTCTTT
TRBV4-1	TRBD2	TRBJ2-2	-	CASSPWGGSNTGELFF	TGCGCCAGCAGCCCCTGGGGGGGGTCGAACACCGGGGAGCTGTTTTTT
TRBV7-7	TRBD2	TRBJ2-7	-	CASSILAGYSDEQYF	TGTGCCAGCAGCATACTAGCGGGGTACAGCGACGAGCAGTACTTC
TRBV11-2	-	TRBJ2-7	-	CASSLGLGGDSYEQYF	TGTGCCAGCAGCTTGGGGCTAGGAGGGGACTCCTACGAGCAGTACTTC
TRBV5-1	TRBD1	TRBJ1-1	few	CASSLGLLGQEAFF	TGCGCCAGCAGCTTGGGTCTTTTGGGACAGGAAGCTTTCTTT
TRBV5-1	-	TRBJ2-1	-	CASSLGQVAWNEQFF	TGCGCCAGCAGCTTGGGGCAGGTTGCGTGGAATGAGCAGTTCTTC
TRBV27	TRBD2	TRBJ2-2	-	CASSFGGRAPGELFF	TGTGCCAGCAGTTTTGGTGGGAGGGCCCCCGGGGAGCTGTTTTTT
TRBV7-2	TRBD2	TRBJ2-3	-	CASSEGLAGPRTDTQYF	TGTGCCAGCAGCGAGGGACTAGCGGGACCCCGCACAGATACGCAGTATTTT
TRBV6-5	-	TRBJ2-2	-	CASSLRDSLNTGELFF	TGTGCCAGCAGTTTGCGGGACAGCCTAAACACCGGGGAGCTGTTTTTT